The rows below give T cell receptor beta chains drawn from one sample of a study of a mutant IDH1 vaccine in newly diagnosed glioma. The data were produced by immunoSEQ multiplex PCR, yet TCRdb's version contains in-frame clones alone and is incomplete. The sample includes some 48,000 clones, 76% seen only once; the top ten take 12%. Their cognate antigens are unknown. The material sequenced was PBMCs, taken from a glioma patient whose treatment included an IDH1 peptide vaccine. The receptor source for this set is a man aged 40-50 years with glioma. The CDR3 runs from the conserved cysteine through the conserved F or W. The D gene is left open where the match is weak. Clone size is given for some rows only: seen once, a few or many times, or a class if the clone is expanded.

CDR3 protein	CDR3 DNA	D gene	clone size	V gene	J gene
CASSFPRGGPTEQYF	TGTGCCAGCAGCTTCCCAAGAGGCGGTCCTACCGAGCAGTACTTC	-	-	TRBV11-2	TRBJ2-7
CAISESTRGQVYGYTF	TGTGCCATCAGTGAGTCGACTCGAGGACAGGTCTATGGCTACACCTTC	TRBD1	-	TRBV10-3	TRBJ1-2
CASSEGRRTGAYEQYF	TGTGCCAGCAGTGAAGGAAGGAGGACAGGGGCCTACGAGCAGTACTTC	TRBD1	-	TRBV2	TRBJ2-7
CASAANRDSLNTEAFF	TGTGCCAGCGCAGCAAACCGGGACAGTTTGAACACTGAAGCTTTCTTT	TRBD1	few	TRBV27	TRBJ1-1
CASSEALRGRDTEAFF	TGTGCCAGCAGTGAAGCGCTAAGGGGCAGGGACACTGAAGCTTTCTTT	-	once	TRBV6-1	TRBJ1-1
CASSSGRYAYNEQFF	TGTGCCAGCAGCAGCGGGAGATACGCTTACAATGAGCAGTTCTTC	TRBD2	-	TRBV9	TRBJ2-1
CASSPTESSYEQYF	TGTGCCAGCAGCCCGACCGAGAGCTCCTACGAGCAGTACTTC	-	-	TRBV7-9	TRBJ2-7
CASSESVGLKELFF	TGTGCCAGCAGTGAATCTGTAGGTCTCAAGGAGCTGTTTTTT	-	-	TRBV25-1	TRBJ2-2
CASTGLAGSANTGELFF	TGTGCCAGCACCGGACTAGCGGGGTCCGCGAACACCGGGGAGCTGTTTTTT	TRBD2	few	TRBV28	TRBJ2-2
CASSLSRQPQHF	TGTGCCAGCAGCCTTTCGAGGCAGCCCCAGCATTTT	-	few	TRBV13	TRBJ1-5
CASSLYRELETQYF	TGTGCCAGCAGCTTATATCGGGAACTGGAGACCCAGTACTTC	-	-	TRBV7-9	TRBJ2-5
CASSLQQGGQPQHF	TGTGCCAGCAGTTTACAACAGGGCGGGCAGCCCCAGCATTTT	-	-	TRBV27	TRBJ1-5
CASSIMGVVGQPQHF	TGTGCCAGTAGTATTATGGGGGTTGTTGGTCAGCCCCAGCATTTT	-	-	TRBV19	TRBJ1-5
CASSLGGILSYGYTF	TGTGCCAGCAGCTTAGGGGGGATCCTAAGCTATGGCTACACCTTC	-	once	TRBV7-2	TRBJ1-2
CASSVGFSLNRGNEQFF	TGTGCCAGCAGCGTAGGTTTTAGCCTAAACCGGGGCAATGAGCAGTTCTTC	-	once	TRBV9	TRBJ2-1
CASSLWHEQFF	TGTGCCAGCAGTCTATGGCATGAGCAGTTCTTC	-	-	TRBV28	TRBJ2-1
CASSPVPLYF	TGTGCCAGCAGCCCCGTGCCCTTATATTTT	-	-	TRBV7-9	TRBJ1-3
CASSDGDLSGANVLTF	TGCGCCAGCAGTGACGGGGACCTCTCTGGGGCCAACGTCCTGACTTTC	-	-	TRBV10-2	TRBJ2-6
CASSDIRGRAFGKTEAFF	TGTGCCAGCAGTGACATAAGGGGGCGCGCATTTGGAAAAACTGAAGCTTTCTTT	TRBD1	few	TRBV6-1	TRBJ1-1
CASSTTSTVGSEQFF	TGTGCCAGCAGTACCACATCGACCGTGGGGAGTGAGCAGTTCTTC	-	-	TRBV27	TRBJ2-1
CASSRTGNTEAFF	TGTGCCAGCAGTAGGACAGGGAACACTGAAGCTTTCTTT	TRBD1	-	TRBV6-4	TRBJ1-1
CASSQLPGVETQYF	TGCGCCAGCAGCCAACTACCCGGGGTAGAGACCCAGTACTTC	-	few	TRBV4-1	TRBJ2-5
CASSLGGQGGETQYF	TGTGCCAGCAGCTTAGGCGGACAGGGCGGAGAGACCCAGTACTTC	TRBD1	-	TRBV13	TRBJ2-5
CASHRQGVAYEQYF	TGTGCCAGCCACCGACAGGGGGTCGCCTACGAGCAGTACTTC	TRBD1	-	TRBV6-6	TRBJ2-7
CASSPSPTHNEQFF	TGTGCCAGCAGCCCCTCCCCGACCCACAATGAGCAGTTCTTC	-	-	TRBV9	TRBJ2-1
CASSVPRQAGELFF	TGTGCCAGCAGTGTGCCGAGACAGGCTGGGGAGCTGTTTTTT	-	-	TRBV6-1	TRBJ2-2
CASLGLAGSSYNEQFF	TGTGCCAGCTTGGGGCTAGCGGGTTCCTCCTACAATGAGCAGTTCTTC	TRBD2	-	TRBV6-6	TRBJ2-1
CSVALQGSYGYTF	TGCAGCGTCGCGCTTCAGGGGTCCTATGGCTACACCTTC	-	-	TRBV29-1	TRBJ1-2
CASSWADAGTEAFF	TGTGCCAGCAGCTGGGCTGACGCGGGCACTGAAGCTTTCTTT	-	-	TRBV5-6	TRBJ1-1
CASSSLRGRSKDTEAFF	TGTGCCAGCAGCTCCCTTCGGGGGAGAAGTAAGGACACTGAAGCTTTCTTT	-	-	TRBV28	TRBJ1-1
CASSPEYGYTF	TGTGCCAGCTCACCTGAGTATGGCTACACCTTC	-	-	TRBV18	TRBJ1-2
CASSIRQEPNSPLHF	TGTGCCAGTAGTATCCGACAGGAACCCAATTCACCCCTCCACTTT	-	-	TRBV19	TRBJ1-6
CASGEGSESPLHF	TGTGCCAGCGGTGAAGGGTCGGAGTCACCCCTCCACTTT	-	-	TRBV9	TRBJ1-6
CASSSTTAHGYTF	TGTGCCAGCAGCTCTACAACGGCACATGGCTACACCTTC	-	-	TRBV11-3	TRBJ1-2
CALGADEGGYGYTF	TGTGCCCTAGGGGCCGATGAGGGAGGCTATGGCTACACCTTC	-	-	TRBV10-3	TRBJ1-2
CSVYRTGPGSGANVLTF	TGCAGCGTTTATCGGACAGGCCCTGGCTCTGGGGCCAACGTCCTGACTTTC	TRBD1	-	TRBV29-1	TRBJ2-6